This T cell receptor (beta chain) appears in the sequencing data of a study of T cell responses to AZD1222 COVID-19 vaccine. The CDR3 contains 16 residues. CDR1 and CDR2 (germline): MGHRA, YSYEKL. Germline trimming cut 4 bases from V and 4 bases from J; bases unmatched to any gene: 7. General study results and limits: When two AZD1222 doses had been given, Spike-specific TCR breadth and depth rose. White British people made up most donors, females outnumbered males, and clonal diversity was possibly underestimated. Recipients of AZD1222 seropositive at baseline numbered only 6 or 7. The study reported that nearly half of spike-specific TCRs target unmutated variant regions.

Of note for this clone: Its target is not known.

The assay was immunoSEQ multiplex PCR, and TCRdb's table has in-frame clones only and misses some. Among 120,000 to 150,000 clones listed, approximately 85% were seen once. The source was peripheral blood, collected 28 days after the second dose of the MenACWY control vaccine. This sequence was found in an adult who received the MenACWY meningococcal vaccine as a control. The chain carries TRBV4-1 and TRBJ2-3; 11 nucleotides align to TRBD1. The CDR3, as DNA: TGCGCCAGCAGCCCGAGGACAGGGGGCTTGTCAGATACGCAGTATTTT. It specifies CASSPRTGGLSDTQYF.